This T cell receptor beta chain is drawn from a study of cytomegalovirus exposure and HLA in healthy donors. At the level of the study: A prior analysis found about 120 million unique TCR beta sequences from 170 million or so T cells.

It was with 60 Vbeta and 13 Jbeta primers that the PCR ran. Under the authors' procedure: Counted up in a later analysis, unique TCR beta chains came to some 80 million, with around 9.9 million shared. TCRdb keeps only in-frame clones here, not all; method: immunoSEQ multiplex PCR. V and J calls and clone size follow that table, whereas D and trimming were derived from the DNA. The sample carries about 140,000 clones, approximately 88% recorded once. The CDR3 runs to 12 residues. Looked up from germline, CDR1 is SNHLY and CDR2 is FYNNEI. Material: PBMCs. This receptor was taken from a woman aged 40 to 55 in good health and CMV-seronegative. The chain is built from TRBV2 and TRBJ2-7; 7 bases align to TRBD2. The CDR3 is CAHSGYSYEQYF. The DNA for the CDR3 is TGTGCTCATAGCGGGTACTCCTACGAGCAGTACTTC.